The present T cell receptor beta chain was sequenced within a study of cytomegalovirus exposure and HLA in healthy donors. The germline V gene encodes CDR1 MNHEY and CDR2 SMNVEV (reference sequence). This CDR3 comprises 12 residues. V gave up 3 bases and J gave up 6 bases, with 9 bases separating them. With 60 Vbeta and 13 Jbeta primers, the PCR was carried out. TCRdb's table, derived via immunoSEQ multiplex PCR, lists solely in-frame clones and lacks some. This sample has some 200,000 clones, with roughly 80% found just once. The clonotype comes from a woman between 18 and 30 years old in good health and CMV-seronegative. Sequenced sample: PBMCs. This sequence joins TRBV27 and TRBJ2-7; no clear D gene. The CDR3 DNA is TGTGCCAGCAGTTTGGGTAGCTCCGAGCAGTACTTC. It specifies CASSLGSSEQYF.